This TCR beta chain was found in a study of blood T cells in healthy people across ages. The CDR3 has 15 residues. J was trimmed by 2 bases and V by 5 bases; bases with no gene match: 5. The germline CDR1 and CDR2 sequences are KGHDR and SFDVKD. Primers used in a second PCR of about 6 to 11 cycles were a sample-barcoded 5' primer and a J-beta primer mix. Each CDR3 protein gets one entry after TCRdb re-called the 5' RACE reads with MiXCR. Seen here are hundreds of thousands of distinct CDR3 sequences, just under 25% observed once, and the top ten hold roughly 9%. The sample holds a few counts of this clonotype. This sample was shared with a second study, whose subject was T cells of mothers and their children.

The clonotype originates from a boy aged 5-17 years in good health. The chain carries TRBV24-1 and TRBJ2-5, with 9 bases that match TRBD1. Sequencing was carried out using blood. The CDR3 DNA reads as TGTGCCACCAGTGGGGGGACAGGGAATCAAGAGACCCAGTACTTC. Protein sequence: CATSGGTGNQETQYF.